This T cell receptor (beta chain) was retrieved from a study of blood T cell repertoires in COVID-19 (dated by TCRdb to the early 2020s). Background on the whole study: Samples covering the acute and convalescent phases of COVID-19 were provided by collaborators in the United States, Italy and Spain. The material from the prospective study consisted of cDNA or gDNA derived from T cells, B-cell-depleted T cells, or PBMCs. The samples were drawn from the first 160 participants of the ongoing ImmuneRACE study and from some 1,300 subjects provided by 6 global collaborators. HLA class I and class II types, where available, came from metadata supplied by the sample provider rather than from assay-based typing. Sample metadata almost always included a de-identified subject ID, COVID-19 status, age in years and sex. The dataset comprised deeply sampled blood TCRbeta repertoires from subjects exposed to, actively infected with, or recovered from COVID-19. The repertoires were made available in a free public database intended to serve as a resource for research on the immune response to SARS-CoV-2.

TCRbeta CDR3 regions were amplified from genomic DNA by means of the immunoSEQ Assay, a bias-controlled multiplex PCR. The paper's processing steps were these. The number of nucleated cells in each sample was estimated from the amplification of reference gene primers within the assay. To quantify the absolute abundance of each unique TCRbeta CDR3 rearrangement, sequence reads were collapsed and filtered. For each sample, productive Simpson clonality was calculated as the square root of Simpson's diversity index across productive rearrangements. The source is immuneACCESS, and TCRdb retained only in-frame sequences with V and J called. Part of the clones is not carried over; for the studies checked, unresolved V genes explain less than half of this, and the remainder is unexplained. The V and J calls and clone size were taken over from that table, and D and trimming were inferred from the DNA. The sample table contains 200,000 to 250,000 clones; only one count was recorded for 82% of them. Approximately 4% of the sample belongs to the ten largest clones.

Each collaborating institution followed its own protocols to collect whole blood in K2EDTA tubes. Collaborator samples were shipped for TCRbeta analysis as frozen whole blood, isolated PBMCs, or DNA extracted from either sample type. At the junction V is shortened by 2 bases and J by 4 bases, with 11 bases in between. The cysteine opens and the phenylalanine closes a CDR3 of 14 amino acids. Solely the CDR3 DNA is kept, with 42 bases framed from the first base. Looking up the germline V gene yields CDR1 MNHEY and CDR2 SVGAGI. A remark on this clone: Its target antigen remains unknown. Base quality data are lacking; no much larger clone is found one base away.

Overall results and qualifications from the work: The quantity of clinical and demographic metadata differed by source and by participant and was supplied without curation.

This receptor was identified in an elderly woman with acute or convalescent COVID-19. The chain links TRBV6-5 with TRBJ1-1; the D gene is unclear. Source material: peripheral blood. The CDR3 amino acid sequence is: CASSYDVAFTEAFF. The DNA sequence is TGTGCCAGCAGTTACGATGTAGCGTTCACTGAAGCTTTCTTT.